This T cell receptor (beta chain) was captured by sequencing in a study of blood T cell repertoires in COVID-19. Looking at the study overall: The study drew acute and convalescent COVID-19 samples from the United States, Italy and Spain. Sources were T cells, B-cell-depleted T cells, or PBMCs; the material itself was cDNA or gDNA.

Trimming took off 4 bases at V and 14 bases at J, with 20 bases between the two ends. Germline loops: CDR1 KGHSH, CDR2 LQKENI. This CDR3 is 14 amino acids long. Original handling: By means of reference gene primer amplification, nucleated cell counts were estimated. This table comes from immunoSEQ multiplex PCR, and its TCRdb copy is limited to in-frame clones, with some not included. V and J calls and clone size are those listed in that table; D and trimming were worked out from the DNA. Found here are tens of thousands of clones, roughly nine tenths of them singletons; the top ten hold 4% to 5%. The source of this sequence is a woman aged 45-60 years with active COVID-19. The chain couples TRBV18 to TRBJ1-4; D might be TRBD1 (6 bases). What was sequenced was peripheral blood. The CDR3 region has the DNA TGTGCCAGCTCACAAGGCCCGGACATAACAGGGCTGTTTTTT. The encoded protein is CASSQGPDITGLFF. Based on the CDR3 plus reference TRBV18 and TRBJ1-4, the full variable domain is NAGVMQNPRHLVRRRGQEARLRCSPMKGHSHVYWYRQLPEEGLKFMVYLQKENIIDESGMPKERFSAEFPKEGPSILRIQQVVRGDSAAYFCASSQGPDITGLFFGSGTQLSVL.